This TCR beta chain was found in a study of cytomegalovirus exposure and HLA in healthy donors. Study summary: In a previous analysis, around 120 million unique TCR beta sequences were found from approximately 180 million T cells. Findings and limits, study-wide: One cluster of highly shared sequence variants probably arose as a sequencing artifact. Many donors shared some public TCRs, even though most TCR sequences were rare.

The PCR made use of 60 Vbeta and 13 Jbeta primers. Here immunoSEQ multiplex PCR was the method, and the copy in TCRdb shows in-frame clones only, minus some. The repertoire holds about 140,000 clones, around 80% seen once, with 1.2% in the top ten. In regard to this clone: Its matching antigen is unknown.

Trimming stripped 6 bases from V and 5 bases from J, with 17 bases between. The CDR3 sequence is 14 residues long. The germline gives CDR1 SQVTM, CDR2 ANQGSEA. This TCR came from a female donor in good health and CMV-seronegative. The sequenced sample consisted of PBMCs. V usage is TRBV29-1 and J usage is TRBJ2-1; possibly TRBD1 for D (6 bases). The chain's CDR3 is CSVTTGPSHNEQFF. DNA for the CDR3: TGCAGCGTGACGACAGGCCCATCTCACAATGAGCAGTTCTTC.